This T cell receptor (beta chain) came from a study of T cell responses to AZD1222 COVID-19 vaccine. CDR1 is SGDLS and CDR2 is YYNGEE in the germline V gene. The CDR3 is 15 amino acids. After removal of 4 bases from V and 6 bases from J, the junction contained 4 bases not matched to a gene. The data were produced by immunoSEQ multiplex PCR, yet TCRdb's version contains in-frame clones alone and is incomplete. The repertoire holds around 190,000 clones, with 80% to 90% as singletons. Sequencing used peripheral blood, obtained on day 0 of AZD1222 vaccination. The rearrangement joins TRBV9 to TRBJ1-4; 12 nucleotides line up with TRBD1. This sequence originates from an adult in good health. The CDR3 region is CASSFGTGGYEKLFF. CDR3 coding DNA: TGTGCCAGCAGCTTCGGGACAGGGGGCTATGAAAAACTGTTTTTT.